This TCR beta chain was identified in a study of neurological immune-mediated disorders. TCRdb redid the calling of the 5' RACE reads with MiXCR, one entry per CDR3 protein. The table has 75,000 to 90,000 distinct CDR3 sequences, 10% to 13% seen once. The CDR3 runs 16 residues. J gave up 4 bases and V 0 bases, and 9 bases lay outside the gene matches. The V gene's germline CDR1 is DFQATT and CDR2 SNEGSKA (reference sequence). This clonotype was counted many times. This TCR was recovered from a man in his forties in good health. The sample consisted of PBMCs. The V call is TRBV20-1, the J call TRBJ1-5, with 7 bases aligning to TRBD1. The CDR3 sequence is CSARDRRTGQNQPQHF. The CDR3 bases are TGCAGTGCTAGAGATCGTAGGACAGGTCAAAATCAGCCCCAGCATTTT.